The 6 T cell receptor beta chains in this list originate from one sample, sequenced in a study of shared clonotypes between healthy human individuals. Sequenced by immunoSEQ multiplex PCR; TCRdb stores in-frame clones only, minus some. The table shows some 1 million clones, with approximately 72% occurring only once. The sequenced sample was memory CD4+ T cells sorted from blood. Subset here: CD45RA-negative fraction. The receptors here all came from a young man in good health.

The chain has TRBV7-9 and TRBJ1-1; no reliable D call. From germline, CDR1 is SEHNR and CDR2 FQNEAQ (reference sequence). The CDR3 loop spans 14 amino acids. With 3 bases removed from V and 4 bases from J, the gap between germline ends came to 12 bases. CDR3 nucleotides: TGTGCCAGCAGCTTCGATCGGCTGGGCACTGAAGCTTTCTTT. It translates to CASSFDRLGTEAFF.

In DNA, the CDR3 is TGTGCCAGCAGCCGCATGACAGATGTTAATTCACCCCTCCACTTT. This codes for CASSRMTDVNSPLHF. The chain has TRBV6-6 and TRBJ1-6, with D possibly matching TRBD1 (5 bases). Germline assignment: CDR1 MNHNY and CDR2 SVGAGI (reference sequence). This CDR3 is built from 15 residues. With 6 bases removed from V and 6 bases from J, the gap between germline ends came to 15 bases.

The chain joins TRBV7-2 to TRBJ2-3; no clear D. The germline gives CDR1 SGHTA, CDR2 FQGNSA. The CDR3 sequence is 12 residues long. Trimming took 2 bases from V and 2 from J, leaving 2 bases between them. CDR3: CASSLFTDTQYF. The DNA for the CDR3 is TGTGCCAGCAGCTTATTCACAGATACGCAGTATTTT.

V is TRBV27 and J is TRBJ2-7; the match to TRBD1 covers 8 bases. The junction had 8 bases not matched to a gene; V was cut back by 3 bases and J by 4 bases. CDR1 and CDR2 from the germline V gene are MNHEY and SMNVEV (reference sequence). The CDR3 covers 15 residues. CDR3 protein: CASSFLTGAQYEQYF. CDR3 coding DNA: TGTGCCAGCAGTTTCCTGACAGGGGCTCAGTACGAGCAGTACTTC.

This clone was recorded a few times. The gene calls are TRBV10-1 and TRBJ2-7; perhaps D is TRBD1 or TRBD2 (5 bases each). Trimming removed 7 bases at V and 7 bases at J, with 29 bases between. This CDR3 has 17 amino acids. Germline assignment: CDR1 WNHNN and CDR2 SYGVQD (reference sequence). The CDR3 coding sequence is TGCGCCAGCATTAATTTCCGGGACCTAGGCCAACTTGGGGAGCAGTACTTC. Translation: CASINFRDLGQLGEQYF.

This chain uses TRBV18 with TRBJ1-1; TRBD1 is a possible D gene (6 bases). V shed 1 base and J shed 4 bases, with 10 bases lying between them. Germline CDR1 KGHSH, CDR2 LQKENI. There are 14 residues in the CDR3. The CDR3 sequence is CASSPQDSLTEAFF. The CDR3 nucleotides read TGTGCCAGCTCACCACAGGACAGCCTCACTGAAGCTTTCTTT.